These 27 T cell receptor beta chains were sequenced from one sample in a study of CD8+CD57+ T cells in acquired aplastic anemia. Patients included in sequencing had previously demonstrated CD8+CD57+ cell expansion by flow cytometry. TCR beta VDJ and CDR3 were profiled, and genomic DNA was the template. TCRdb recomputed calls from the reads with MiXCR, one row per CDR3 protein. The table lists around 250,000 distinct CDR3 sequences, 82% of them singletons, with around 40% in the top ten. Sequenced material: sorted CD4+, CD8+, or CD8+CD57+ T cells (not recorded which) from PBMCs. The receptors were sampled from a human donor with aplastic anemia.

This clonotype was found many times. The chain recombines TRBV6-1 with TRBJ1-2; D call uncertain. This CDR3 is 16 amino acids long. Germline V gene lookup returns CDR1 MNHNS and CDR2 SASEGT. The V end lost 2 bases, the J end lost 5 bases, and 18 bases lay between the germline ends. The CDR3 spells CASSEREPTQLYGYTF. CDR3 DNA: TGTGCCAGCAGTGAAAGGGAACCGACACAACTATATGGCTACACCTTC.

The chain links TRBV10-3 to TRBJ1-6; D may be TRBD1 (6 bases). The length of the CDR3 is 14 residues. Germline lookup yields CDR1 ENHRY and CDR2 SYGVKD. Trimming left V 5 bases short and J 10 bases short, with 15 bases between. CDR3 sequence (DNA): TGTGCCATCAGTCTCGGACAGTGGCGATCACCCCTCCACTTT. Its protein product is CAISLGQWRSPLHF.

The chain is built from TRBV7-8 and TRBJ2-3, with 9 bases aligning to TRBD2. Trimming took 5 bases from V and 9 from J; bases not matched to a gene: 12. Germline assignment: CDR1 SGHVS and CDR2 FQNEAQ. The CDR3 has 15 residues. CDR3 amino acids: CASSGGGTSSKTQYF. The CDR3 nucleotides are TGTGCCAGCAGCGGAGGAGGGACTAGCTCAAAGACGCAGTATTTT.

To note about this clonotype: Likely a read error: the CDR3 ends without its conserved phenylalanine or tryptophan. The DNA is omitted, as the CDR3 cannot be located on it reliably, and the CDR3 follows TCRdb's listing. The chain uses TRBV7-2 and TRBJ1-3; the table's D call, TRBD1, was not checked against the DNA. With termini counted, the CDR3 has 13 amino acids. Germline V CDR1 and CDR2: SGHTA, FQGNSA. CDR3 protein: CASSFDPDSTALS.

V and J are TRBV7-6 and TRBJ2-1; possible D gene TRBD1, 6 bases. CDR3 length: 15 residues. Germline lookup yields CDR1 SGHVS and CDR2 FNYEAQ. V shed 1 base and J shed 13 bases, with 20 bases lying between them. CDR3 sequence (DNA): TGTGCCAGCAGCTTAGTCGCCGGGACAAAAGAGACCCAGTTCTTC. Protein sequence: CASSLVAGTKETQFF.

The rearrangement links TRBV7-3 to TRBJ1-2, with D maybe TRBD1 (6 bases). With 5 bases removed from V and 11 bases from J, the gap between germline ends came to 24 bases. Germline-derived CDR1 and CDR2 are SGHTA and FQGTGA. CDR3 length: 15 residues. CDR3 DNA sequence: TGTGCCAGCAGCGGGGGGGGCGTTGGCTACGAGCAGTACACCTTC. The encoded protein is CASSGGGVGYEQYTF.

With respect to this clonotype: An end of the junction differs from the germline gene, which may be a read error. CDR3 amino acids: CASSHPGIAGGGNEQFF. The DNA of the CDR3 is TGCGCCAGCAGCCACCCCGGTATCGCGGGAGGGGGGAATGAGCAGTTCTTC. The rearrangement joins TRBV7-8 to TRBJ2-1; TRBD2 agrees at 9 bases. CDR3 size: 17 residues. Germline V gene lookup returns CDR1 SGHVS and CDR2 FQNEAQ.

The rearrangement joins TRBV9 to TRBJ1-5; D possibly corresponds to TRBD1 (6 bases). Deletions cut 3 bases from V and 12 bases from J, with 19 bases between. There are 14 residues in the CDR3. The germline V gene has CDR1 SGDLS and CDR2 YYNGEE. CDR3 nucleotides: TGTGCCAGCAGCGCCGGGCAGGGGAACAAGAACCAGCATTTT. Protein product: CASSAGQGNKNQHF.

A remark on this clonotype: The germline gene is not matched at one end of the junction; a read error may be the cause. The chain links TRBV15 to TRBJ1-5; no clear D. The CDR3 is 14 residues long. CDR1 and CDR2 (germline): LNHNV, YYDKDF (reference sequence). The CDR3 nucleotides are TGTGCCACCAGCGGACGGGGAGAAGCTCAGCAGCAGTACTTT. Encoded protein: CATSGRGEAQQQYF.

The chain links TRBV11-1 to TRBJ2-1; 10 nucleotides align to TRBD1. The V gene end was trimmed by 3 bases and the J gene end by 8 bases; junction bases not matched to a gene: 10. This CDR3 is built from 16 residues. Germline CDR1 is SGHAT and CDR2 is FQDESV (reference sequence). The CDR3 DNA reads as TGTGCCAGCAGCTTTGATAGGACAGGGGGGAGCGATGAGCAGTTCTTC. Protein sequence: CASSFDRTGGSDEQFF.

Comments on this clonotype: A much larger clone sits a single nucleotide away, making a read error possible. No conserved phenylalanine or tryptophan is present at the end of the CDR3, so a read error is the likely explanation. It is unclear where the CDR3 begins or ends on the DNA, so no DNA is shown, and the CDR3 is as TCRdb lists it. The chain joins TRBV7-2 to TRBJ2-4; the table assigns TRBD2, which was not confirmed against the DNA. The CDR3 numbers 12 amino acids, ends counted. Germline V CDR1 and CDR2: SGHTA, FQGNSA. The CDR3 loop is CASSVERDGLVY.

This chain joins TRBV7-3 and TRBJ2-1; D is undetermined. CDR1 and CDR2 (germline): SGHTA, FQGTGA. The germline V and J ends were trimmed by 0 bases and 11 bases, with 17 bases remaining between them. The CDR3 sequence is 15 residues long. CDR3 sequence: CASSLTGSTDTQQFF. CDR3 DNA: TGTGCCAGCAGCTTAACGGGGTCCACAGATACGCAGCAGTTCTTC.

A remark on this clonotype: Mismatch with germline at one junction end may stem from a read error. The rearrangement links TRBV7-9 to TRBJ1-1; D gene ambiguous. The CDR3 extends over 14 amino acids. Germline V gene lookup returns CDR1 SEHNR and CDR2 FQNEAQ (reference sequence). CDR3 coding DNA: TGTGCCAGCAGCTTTCAAAGGTGCGGCGGGAGCGATGTGTTT. This translates into CASSFQRCGGSDVF.

V and J are TRBV7-9 and TRBJ2-7, with a tentative D call TRBD2 (5 bases). Germline CDR1 is SEHNR and CDR2 is FQNEAQ (reference sequence). The CDR3 runs to 18 residues. Trimming left V 1 base short and J 1 base short, with 20 bases between. CDR3 region: CASSLVPGELAFSYEQYV. The DNA for the CDR3 is TGTGCCAGCAGCTTAGTACCCGGGGAGCTGGCCTTTTCCTACGAGCAGTACGTC.

V gene TRBV9 combines with J gene TRBJ1-1, with D tentatively TRBD1 (5 bases). The ends were cut back, 4 bases at V and 5 bases at J, with 15 bases in the middle. The V gene's germline CDR1 is SGDLS and CDR2 YYNGEE. This CDR3 is built from 14 residues. CDR3 sequence reads: CASSPSGGGTEAFF. The CDR3, as DNA: TGTGCCAGCAGCCCCAGCGGGGGAGGTACTGAAGCTTTCTTT.

The rearrangement joins TRBV5-4 to TRBJ1-1; D remains ambiguous. This CDR3 comprises 15 residues. In germline, CDR1 is SGHNT, CDR2 YYREEE (reference sequence). The V and J ends lost 2 bases and 1 base respectively, with 12 bases between them. CDR3 loop: CASSLTRAGNTEAFF. The CDR3 DNA reads TGTGCCAGCAGCTTAACTCGCGCAGGGAACACTGAAGCTTTCTTT. Full variable domain (missing parts from reference TRBV5-4 and TRBJ1-1): ETGVTQSPTHLIKTRGQQVTLRCSSQSGHNTVSWYQQALGQGPQFIFQYYREEENGRGNFPPRFSGLQFPNYSSELNVNALELDDSALYLCASSLTRAGNTEAFFGQGTRLTVV.

The CDR3 nucleotides are TGTGCCAGCACTAGCTTCCGGGGCCCAGATACGCAGTATTACTTC. Amino acid sequence: CASTSFRGPDTQYYF. The chain recombines TRBV7-9 with TRBJ2-7; TRBD1 or TRBD2 may be the D gene (5 bases each). The germline CDR1 and CDR2 sequences are SEHNR and FQNEAQ (reference sequence). V was trimmed by 7 bases and J by 13 bases, leaving 29 bases between them. The CDR3 has 15 residues.

The chain carries TRBV7-2 and TRBJ2-3; the D gene is possibly TRBD1 (7 bases). V was shortened by 1 base and J by 8 bases, with 19 bases between the two germline ends. The CDR3 runs 16 residues. Per the germline V gene, CDR1 is SGHTA and CDR2 is FQGNSA. CDR3 amino acids: CASSLVRGERPGTQYF. The CDR3 DNA follows: TGTGCCAGCAGCTTAGTCAGGGGGGAGAGACCCGGTACGCAGTATTTT.

CDR3 nucleotides: TGTGCCAGCAGCTTGGATGTGGCAGGTGGCTACACCTTC. It specifies CASSLDVAGGYTF. The V and J genes are TRBV11-3 and TRBJ1-2; no clear D gene. This CDR3 comprises 13 residues. Germline V CDR1 and CDR2: SGHNT, YENEEA. The V end was cut by 3 bases, the J end by 7 bases, with 12 bases between.

This chain links TRBV7-9 with TRBJ2-1, with 8 bases aligning to TRBD1. Per germline, CDR1 SEHNR and CDR2 FQNEAQ (reference sequence). The V gene end was trimmed by 1 base and the J gene end by 7 bases; junction bases not matched to a gene: 9. The CDR3 contains 16 residues. The CDR3 DNA follows: TGTGCCAGCAGCTTAGTAGGGCAGGGGGCGGGAAATGAGCAGTTCTTC. It translates to CASSLVGQGAGNEQFF.

Comment on this clonotype: The junction does not match germline at one end; this may be a read error. The genes are TRBV19 and TRBJ1-1; possibly TRBD1 for D (6 bases). Germline CDR1 is LNHDA and CDR2 is SQIVND (reference sequence). The CDR3 consists of 15 residues. The CDR3 nucleotides are TGTGCCAGTAGCCTAGATTGGGGGCCCAACACTGAAGCTTTCTTC. Translating gives CASSLDWGPNTEAFF.

This clonotype was counted a single time. The rearrangement joins TRBV7-8 to TRBJ2-1; TRBD2 might be the D (6 bases). V was shortened by 5 bases and J by 12 bases, with 23 bases between the two germline ends. This CDR3 contains 15 residues. The germline CDR1 and CDR2 sequences are SGHVS and FQNEAQ. The CDR3 DNA sequence: TGTGCCAGCAGCGTATCTAGCGAGAGCGGAGATACGCAGTTCTTC. Protein sequence: CASSVSSESGDTQFF.

The chain recombines TRBV7-2 with TRBJ2-1; D uncertain. In germline, CDR1 is SGHTA, CDR2 FQGNSA. This CDR3 has 15 amino acids. Trimming removed 9 bases at V and 14 bases at J, with 29 bases between. The CDR3 DNA sequence: TGTGCCAGTAGTATAGCAAACGGAGCAAACACAGAGAAGTTCTTC. Translated, it gives CASSIANGANTEKFF. Full variable domain (rest looked up from reference TRBV7-2 and TRBJ2-1): GAGVSQSPSNKVTEKGKDVELRCDPISGHTALYWYRQSLGQGLEFLIYFQGNSAPDKSGLPSDRFSAERTGGSVSTLTIQRTQQEDSAVYLCASSIANGANTEKFFGPGTRLTVL.

This chain joins TRBV5-1 and TRBJ1-2; D not certain. This CDR3 has 13 amino acids. Trimming stripped 1 base from V and 10 bases from J, with 14 bases between. CDR1 SGHRS and CDR2 YFSETQ come from the germline V gene. CDR3 nucleotide sequence: TGCGCCAGCAGCTTGCGTCTGGACGATAACTACACCTTC. Translated: CASSLRLDDNYTF. The whole variable domain, remainder taken from reference TRBV5-1 and TRBJ1-2, is KAGVTQTPRYLIKTRGQQVTLSCSPISGHRSVSWYQQTPGQGLQFLFEYFSETQRNKGNFPGRFSGRQFSNSRSEMNVSTLELGDSALYLCASSLRLDDNYTFGSGTRLTVV.

This clonotype was counted between two and nine times. This chain links TRBV15 with TRBJ2-4, with a tentative D call TRBD2 (6 bases). V lost 1 base and J 4 bases, leaving 11 bases between the germline ends. The CDR3 is 15 residues long. The germline gives CDR1 LNHNV, CDR2 YYDKDF (reference sequence). This chain's CDR3 is CATSRVGGGKNIQYF. CDR3 in DNA: TGTGCCACCAGCAGAGTGGGGGGTGGGAAAAACATTCAGTACTTC.

On this clonotype itself: One end of the junction does not line up with germline, which may come from a read error. This chain links TRBV15 with TRBJ2-6; the D gene could be TRBD1 or TRBD2 (5 bases each). This CDR3 contains 16 residues. CDR1 LNHNV and CDR2 YYDKDF come from the germline V gene (reference sequence). The CDR3 nucleotides are TGTGCCAGCAGCAGAGGGCGAGCCTCTGGGGCCAACGACCTCGCTTTC. Protein product: CASSRGRASGANDLAF.

The J gene is TRBJ2-1, the V gene TRBV7-6; the match to TRBD2 covers 8 bases. In germline, CDR1 is SGHVS, CDR2 FNYEAQ. The trim removed 1 base at V and 11 bases at J, leaving 13 bases unmatched. The CDR3 totals 16 residues. The CDR3 sequence: CASSLERGPGRAKQFF. CDR3 DNA: TGTGCCAGCAGCTTAGAAAGAGGCCCCGGGAGGGCTAAGCAGTTCTTC.